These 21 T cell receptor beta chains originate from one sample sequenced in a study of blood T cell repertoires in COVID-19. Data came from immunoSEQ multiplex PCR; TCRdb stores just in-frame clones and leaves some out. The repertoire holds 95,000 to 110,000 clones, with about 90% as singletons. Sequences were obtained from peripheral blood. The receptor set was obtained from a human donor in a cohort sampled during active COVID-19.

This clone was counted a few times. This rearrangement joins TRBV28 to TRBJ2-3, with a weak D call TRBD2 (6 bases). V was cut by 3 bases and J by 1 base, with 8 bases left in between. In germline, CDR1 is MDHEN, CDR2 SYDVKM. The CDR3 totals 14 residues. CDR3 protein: CASSFVAGTDTQYF. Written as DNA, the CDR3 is TGTGCCAGCAGTTTCGTAGCGGGCACAGATACGCAGTATTTT.

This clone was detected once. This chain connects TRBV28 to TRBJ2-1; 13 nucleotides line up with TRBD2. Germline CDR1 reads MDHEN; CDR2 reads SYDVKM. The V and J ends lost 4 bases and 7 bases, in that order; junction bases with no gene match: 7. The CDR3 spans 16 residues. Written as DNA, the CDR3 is TGTGCCAGCAGTTCCCTGACTAGCGGGGGGCGGAATGAGCAGTTCTTC. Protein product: CASSSLTSGGRNEQFF.

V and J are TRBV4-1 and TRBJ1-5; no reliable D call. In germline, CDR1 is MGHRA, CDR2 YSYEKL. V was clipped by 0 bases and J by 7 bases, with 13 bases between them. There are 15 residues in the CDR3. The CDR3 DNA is TGCGCCAGCAGCCAAGATGGCGGGGAATACCAGCCCCAGCATTTT. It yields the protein CASSQDGGEYQPQHF.

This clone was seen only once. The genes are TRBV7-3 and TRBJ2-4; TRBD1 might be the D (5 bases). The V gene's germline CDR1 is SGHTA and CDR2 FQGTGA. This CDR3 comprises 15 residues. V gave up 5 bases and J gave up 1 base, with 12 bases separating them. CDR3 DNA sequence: TGTGCCAGCAGCCAAGGGGTCGGCGCCAAAAACATTCAGTACTTC. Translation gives CASSQGVGAKNIQYF.

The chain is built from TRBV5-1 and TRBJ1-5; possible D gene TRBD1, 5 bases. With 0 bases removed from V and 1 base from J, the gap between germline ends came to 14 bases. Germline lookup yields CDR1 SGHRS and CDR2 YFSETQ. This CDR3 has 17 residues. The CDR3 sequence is CASSLGGVADSNQPQHF. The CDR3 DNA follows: TGCGCCAGCAGCTTGGGGGGCGTAGCGGACAGCAATCAGCCCCAGCATTTT.

The DNA for the CDR3 is TGTGCCACCAGCAGAGGCAGGATGAACACTGAAGCTTTCTTT. It encodes CATSRGRMNTEAFF. V usage is TRBV15 and J usage is TRBJ1-1; D call uncertain. This CDR3 is built from 14 residues. The germline CDR1 and CDR2 sequences are LNHNV and YYDKDF (reference sequence). Trimming left V 1 base short and J 0 bases short, with 6 bases between.

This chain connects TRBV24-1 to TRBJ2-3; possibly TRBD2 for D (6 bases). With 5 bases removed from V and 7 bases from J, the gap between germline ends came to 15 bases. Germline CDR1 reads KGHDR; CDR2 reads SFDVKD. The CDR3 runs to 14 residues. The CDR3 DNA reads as TGTGCCACCAGTGCGGGAGAATCGAGAAATACGCAGTATTTT. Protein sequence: CATSAGESRNTQYF.

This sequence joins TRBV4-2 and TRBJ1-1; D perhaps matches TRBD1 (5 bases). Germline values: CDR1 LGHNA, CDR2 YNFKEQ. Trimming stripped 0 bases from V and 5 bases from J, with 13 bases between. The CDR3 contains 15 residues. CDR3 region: CASSQDTRERTEAFF. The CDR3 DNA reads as TGTGCCAGCAGCCAAGATACCAGGGAAAGGACTGAAGCTTTCTTT.

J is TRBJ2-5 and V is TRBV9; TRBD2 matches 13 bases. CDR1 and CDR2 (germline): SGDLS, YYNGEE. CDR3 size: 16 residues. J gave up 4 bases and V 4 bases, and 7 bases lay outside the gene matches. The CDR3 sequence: CASSSRLAGGIETQYF. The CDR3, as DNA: TGTGCCAGCAGCTCACGACTAGCGGGGGGTATAGAGACCCAGTACTTC.

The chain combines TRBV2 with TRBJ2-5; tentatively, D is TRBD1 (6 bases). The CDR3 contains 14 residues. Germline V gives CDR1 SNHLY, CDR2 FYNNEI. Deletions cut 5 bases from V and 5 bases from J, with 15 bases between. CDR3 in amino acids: CASSLSQGTETQYF. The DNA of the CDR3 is TGTGCCAGCAGTCTCTCCCAGGGGACGGAGACCCAGTACTTC.

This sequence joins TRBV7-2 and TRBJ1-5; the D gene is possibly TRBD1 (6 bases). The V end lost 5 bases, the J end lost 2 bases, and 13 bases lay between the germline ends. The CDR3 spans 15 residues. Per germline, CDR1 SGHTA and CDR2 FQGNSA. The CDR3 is CASSLNPGGNQPQHF. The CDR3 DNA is TGTGCCAGCAGCCTCAATCCAGGGGGCAATCAGCCCCAGCATTTT.

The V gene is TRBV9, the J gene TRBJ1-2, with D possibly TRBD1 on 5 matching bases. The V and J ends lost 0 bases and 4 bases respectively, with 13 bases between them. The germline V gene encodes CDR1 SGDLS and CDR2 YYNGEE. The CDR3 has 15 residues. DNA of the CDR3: TGTGCCAGCAGCGTAGGAACAGGTCCCGCCTATGGCTACACCTTC. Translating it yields CASSVGTGPAYGYTF.

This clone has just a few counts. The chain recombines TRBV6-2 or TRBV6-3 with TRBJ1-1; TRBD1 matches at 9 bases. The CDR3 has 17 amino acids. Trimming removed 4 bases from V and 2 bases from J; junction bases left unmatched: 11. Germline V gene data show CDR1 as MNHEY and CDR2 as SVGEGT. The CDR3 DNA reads TGTGCCAGCAGTTCGATGGGACAGGGAAAGAGTAACACTGAAGCTTTCTTT. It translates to CASSSMGQGKSNTEAFF.

CDR3 region: CASSPTGTGLDYGYTF. The CDR3 DNA sequence: TGTGCCAGCAGCCCGACCGGGACAGGGCTAGACTATGGCTACACCTTC. The chain joins TRBV9 to TRBJ1-2; TRBD1 agrees at 9 bases. J was trimmed by 3 bases and V by 4 bases; bases with no gene match: 10. Per germline, CDR1 SGDLS and CDR2 YYNGEE. The CDR3 is made up of 16 amino acids.

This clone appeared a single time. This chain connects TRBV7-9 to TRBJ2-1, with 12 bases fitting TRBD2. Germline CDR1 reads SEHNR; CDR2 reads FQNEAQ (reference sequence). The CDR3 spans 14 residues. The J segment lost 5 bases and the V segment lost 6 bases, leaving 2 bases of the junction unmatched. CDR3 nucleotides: TGTGCCAGCAGTCGACTAGCGGGGGACAATGAGCAGTTCTTC. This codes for CASSRLAGDNEQFF.

The CDR3 sequence is CASRTTMDRVKGGYNEQFF. In DNA form, the CDR3 reads TGTGCCAGTAGGACCACTATGGACAGGGTAAAGGGGGGATACAATGAGCAGTTCTTC. The chain recombines TRBV19 with TRBJ2-1, with 8 bases lining up with TRBD1. The ends lost 6 bases at V and 4 bases at J; junction bases unmatched: 20. Germline V gene sequence: CDR1 LNHDA, CDR2 SQIVND (reference sequence). This CDR3 has 19 amino acids.

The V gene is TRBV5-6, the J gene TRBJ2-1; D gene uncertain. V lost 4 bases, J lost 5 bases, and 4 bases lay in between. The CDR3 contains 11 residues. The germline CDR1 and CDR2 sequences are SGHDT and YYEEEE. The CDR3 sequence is CASSQNNEQFF. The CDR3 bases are TGTGCCAGCAGCCAGAACAATGAGCAGTTCTTC.

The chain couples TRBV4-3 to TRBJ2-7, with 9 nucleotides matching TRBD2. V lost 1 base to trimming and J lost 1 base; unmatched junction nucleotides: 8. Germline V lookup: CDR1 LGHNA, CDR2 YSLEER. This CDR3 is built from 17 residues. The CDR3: CASSQALLAGVSYEQYF. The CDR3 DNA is TGCGCCAGCAGCCAAGCGCTTTTAGCGGGGGTGTCCTACGAGCAGTACTTC.

The CDR3 is CASSLWRGNTGELFF. Written as DNA, the CDR3 is TGTGCCAGCAGCTTGTGGCGAGGGAACACCGGGGAGCTGTTTTTT. The chain recombines TRBV11-2 with TRBJ2-2; D not certain. The germline V gene has CDR1 SGHAT and CDR2 FQNNGV. This CDR3 spans 15 amino acids. V shed 3 bases and J shed 1 base, with 9 bases lying between them. The complete variable domain, with remaining parts taken from reference TRBV11-2 and TRBJ2-2, reads EAGVAQSPRYKIIEKRQSVAFWCNPISGHATLYWYQQILGQGPKLLIQFQNNGVVDDSQLPKDRFSAERLKGVDSTLKIQPAKLEDSAVYLCASSLWRGNTGELFFGEGSRLTVL.

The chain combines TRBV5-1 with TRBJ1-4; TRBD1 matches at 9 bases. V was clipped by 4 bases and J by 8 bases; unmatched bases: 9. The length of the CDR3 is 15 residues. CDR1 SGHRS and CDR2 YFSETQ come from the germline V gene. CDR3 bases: TGCGCCAGCAGCCTACAGGGGGCGCGAGGAGAAAAACTGTTTTTT. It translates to CASSLQGARGEKLFF.

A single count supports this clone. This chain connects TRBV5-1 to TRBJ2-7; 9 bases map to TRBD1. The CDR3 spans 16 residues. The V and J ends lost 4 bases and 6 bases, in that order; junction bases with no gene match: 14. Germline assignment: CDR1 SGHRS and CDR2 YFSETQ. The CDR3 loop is CASSSTGTGMLLEQYF. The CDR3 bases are TGCGCCAGCAGCAGTACCGGGACAGGGATGTTACTCGAGCAGTACTTC.